Listed below are T cell receptor beta chains from one sample, sequenced in a study of blood T cell repertoires in COVID-19. Sequenced by immunoSEQ multiplex PCR; TCRdb stores in-frame clones only, minus some. Among about 300,000 clones listed, about 90% were seen once. Specimen: PBMCs or T cells enriched from blood (not recorded which). These receptors were obtained from a woman aged 18-35 years with acute COVID-19. Each CDR3 is given without its conserved first and last residue.

j_call,v_call,cdr3_aa
TRBJ1-2,TRBV9,ASSVDQNNYGYT
TRBJ2-6,TRBV10-3,AISESGQNEPGANVLT
TRBJ1-2,TRBV6-1,ASSEVEGVYGYT
TRBJ1-1,TRBV12-3/TRBV12-4,ASRGRVTEAF
TRBJ1-2,TRBV29-1,SVEGQGDGYT
TRBJ1-1,TRBV19,ASSIAAGRGPEAF
TRBJ1-2,TRBV5-1,ASSPSKVTGTGDTGYT
TRBJ1-2,TRBV30,AWSFGTVGGYT
TRBJ1-1,TRBV28,ASTARGAGEAF
TRBJ2-7,TRBV5-8,ASSLRGIQWEQY
TRBJ2-1,TRBV7-2,ASSLDVTSGRNEQF
TRBJ1-4,TRBV19,ASSSGTDSYEKLF
TRBJ2-5,TRBV10-3,AISEPDKRPQETQY
TRBJ2-7,TRBV5-5,ASSESGNYEQY
TRBJ2-2,TRBV28,ASSTAGGELF
TRBJ2-5,TRBV7-9,ASSYRGETQY
TRBJ2-1,TRBV28,ASEGGRSYNEQF
TRBJ2-7,TRBV9,ASSQVEASYEQY
TRBJ2-7,TRBV19,ASSIEGQKQY
TRBJ1-2,TRBV7-9,ASTRGGGYT
TRBJ2-7,TRBV27,ASSLSRQAYEQY
TRBJ1-5,TRBV5-6,ASSLMPGTGINQPQH
TRBJ2-2,TRBV13,ASRLAGAPGELF
TRBJ1-2,TRBV20-1,SRGGKGYT
TRBJ2-7,TRBV6-5,ASSYSVWAPYEQY
TRBJ2-2,TRBV11-3,ASSSNQGTYTGELF
TRBJ1-1,TRBV28,ASSGGQGTEAF
TRBJ2-3,TRBV4-2,ASSQDRGIPTDTQY
TRBJ2-7,TRBV27,ASSLTPGALTYEQY
TRBJ1-2,TRBV7-2,ASSFREPNYGYT
TRBJ2-1,TRBV28,ASSLGGSNNEQF
TRBJ1-3,TRBV9,ASSTGSGNTIY
TRBJ1-2,TRBV5-1,ASSSAGAGGYT
TRBJ1-1,TRBV5-1,ASSSGQMNTEAF
TRBJ1-2,TRBV7-9,ASSSQEARGIGYT
TRBJ2-1,TRBV2,ASSSDRDNEQF
TRBJ1-2,TRBV7-9,ASSPMDRAFNYGYT
TRBJ2-2,TRBV9,ASSPRGTGELF
TRBJ1-4,TRBV19,ASSMWRTGVDEKLF
TRBJ1-2,TRBV28,ASSRDTMRGGYT
TRBJ1-2,TRBV13,ASSFIRWTGRLYGYT
TRBJ1-4,TRBV5-1,ATREGTGVNEKLF
TRBJ1-3,TRBV18,ASSPQGQGASGNTIY
TRBJ1-2,TRBV28,ASSLFGFGQGPSGGYT
TRBJ2-1,TRBV29-1,SVEDPGTGINEQF
TRBJ1-1,TRBV30,AWSVGHPNTEAF
TRBJ2-1,TRBV3-1/TRBV3-2,ASSLTLTRRNEQF
TRBJ2-1,TRBV7-9,ASSFLSGSPYNEQF
TRBJ2-5,TRBV27,ASSSRLGGAGETQY
TRBJ1-1,TRBV18,ASSSGNTEAF
TRBJ2-1,TRBV29-1,STTPGLVNNEQF
TRBJ1-3,TRBV6-5,ASSYGGAFSGNTIY
TRBJ2-6,TRBV27,ASSLSYTNVLT
TRBJ1-2,TRBV28,ASSLDPGGQIYGYT
TRBJ2-1,TRBV27,ASSLISGRADEQF